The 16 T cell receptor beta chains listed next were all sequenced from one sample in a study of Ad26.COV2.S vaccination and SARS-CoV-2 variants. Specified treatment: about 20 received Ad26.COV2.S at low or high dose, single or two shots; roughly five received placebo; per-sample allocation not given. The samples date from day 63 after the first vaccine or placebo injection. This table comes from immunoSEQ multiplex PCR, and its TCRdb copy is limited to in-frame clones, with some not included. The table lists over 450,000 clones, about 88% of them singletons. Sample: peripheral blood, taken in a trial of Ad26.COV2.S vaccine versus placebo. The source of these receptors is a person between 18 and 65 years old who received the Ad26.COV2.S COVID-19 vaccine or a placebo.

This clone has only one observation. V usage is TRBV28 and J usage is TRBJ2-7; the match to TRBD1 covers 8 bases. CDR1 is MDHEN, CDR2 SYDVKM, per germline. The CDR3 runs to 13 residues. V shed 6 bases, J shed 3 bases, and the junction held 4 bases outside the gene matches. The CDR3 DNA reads TGTGCCAGCAGGAAACAGGGGGTCTACGAGCAGTACTTC. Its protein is CASRKQGVYEQYF.

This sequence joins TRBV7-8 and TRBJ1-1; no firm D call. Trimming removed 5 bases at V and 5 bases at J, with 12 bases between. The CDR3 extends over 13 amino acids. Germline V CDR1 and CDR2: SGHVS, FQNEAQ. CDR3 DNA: TGTGCCAGCAGCCGGCCCTCTATTACTGAAGCTTTCTTT. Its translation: CASSRPSITEAFF.

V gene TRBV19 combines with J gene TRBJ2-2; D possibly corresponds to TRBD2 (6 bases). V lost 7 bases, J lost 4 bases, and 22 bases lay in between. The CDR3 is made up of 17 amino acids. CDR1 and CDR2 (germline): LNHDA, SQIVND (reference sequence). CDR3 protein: CASKSSSGEVGTGELFF. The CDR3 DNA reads TGTGCCAGTAAATCCTCTTCGGGGGAGGTCGGCACCGGGGAGCTGTTTTTT.

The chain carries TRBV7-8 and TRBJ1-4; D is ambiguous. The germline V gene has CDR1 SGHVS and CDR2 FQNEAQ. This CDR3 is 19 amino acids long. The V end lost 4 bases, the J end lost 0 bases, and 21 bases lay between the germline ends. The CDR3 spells CASSSFPRHTDATNEKLFF. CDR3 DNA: TGTGCCAGCAGCTCCTTCCCCCGGCATACAGATGCAACTAATGAAAAACTGTTTTTT.

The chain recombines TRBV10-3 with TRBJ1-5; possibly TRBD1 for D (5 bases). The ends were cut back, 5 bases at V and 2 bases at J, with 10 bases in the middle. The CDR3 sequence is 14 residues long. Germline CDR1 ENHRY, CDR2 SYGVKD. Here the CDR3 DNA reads TGTGCCATCAGTAGTCAAGGGGGCAATCAGCCCCAGCATTTT. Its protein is CAISSQGGNQPQHF.

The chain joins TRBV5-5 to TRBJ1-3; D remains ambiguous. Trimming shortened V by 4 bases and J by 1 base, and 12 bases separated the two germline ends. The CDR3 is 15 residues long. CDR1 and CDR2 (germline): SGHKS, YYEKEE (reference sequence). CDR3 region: CASSPDGGSGNTIYF. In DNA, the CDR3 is TGTGCCAGCAGCCCCGATGGAGGGTCTGGAAACACCATATATTTT.

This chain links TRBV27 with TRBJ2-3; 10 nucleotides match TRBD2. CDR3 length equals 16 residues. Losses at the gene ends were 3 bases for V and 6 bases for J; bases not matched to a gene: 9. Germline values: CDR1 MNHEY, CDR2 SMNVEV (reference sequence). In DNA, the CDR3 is TGTGCCAGCAGTTTTAGCCTAGCGGGAGATTTGGATACGCAGTATTTT. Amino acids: CASSFSLAGDLDTQYF.

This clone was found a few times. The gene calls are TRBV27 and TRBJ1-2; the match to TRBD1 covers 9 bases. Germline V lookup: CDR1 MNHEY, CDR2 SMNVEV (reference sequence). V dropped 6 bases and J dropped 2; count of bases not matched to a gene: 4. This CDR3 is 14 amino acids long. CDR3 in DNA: TGTGCCAGCAGAACCGGGACAGGGAACTATGGCTACACCTTC. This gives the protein CASRTGTGNYGYTF.

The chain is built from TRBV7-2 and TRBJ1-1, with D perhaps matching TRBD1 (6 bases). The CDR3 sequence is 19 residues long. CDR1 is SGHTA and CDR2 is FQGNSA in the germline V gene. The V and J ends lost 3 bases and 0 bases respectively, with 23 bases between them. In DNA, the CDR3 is TGTGCCAGCAGCTTTTTGACAGGACGAATTAAGTGGGTGAACACTGAAGCTTTCTTT. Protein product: CASSFLTGRIKWVNTEAFF.

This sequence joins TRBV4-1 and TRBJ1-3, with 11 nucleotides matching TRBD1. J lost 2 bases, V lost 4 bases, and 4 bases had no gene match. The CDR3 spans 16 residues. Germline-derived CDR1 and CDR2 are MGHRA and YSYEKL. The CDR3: CASSPGQGATGNTIYF. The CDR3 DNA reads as TGCGCCAGCAGCCCCGGACAGGGGGCTACTGGAAACACCATATATTTT.

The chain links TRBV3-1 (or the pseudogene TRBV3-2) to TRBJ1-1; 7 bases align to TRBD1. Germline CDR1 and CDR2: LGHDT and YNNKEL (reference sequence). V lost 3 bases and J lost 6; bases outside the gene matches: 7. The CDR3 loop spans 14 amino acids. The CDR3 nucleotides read TGTGCCAGCAGCCAGACAGGGCGAGCCTCTGAAGCTTTCTTT. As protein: CASSQTGRASEAFF.

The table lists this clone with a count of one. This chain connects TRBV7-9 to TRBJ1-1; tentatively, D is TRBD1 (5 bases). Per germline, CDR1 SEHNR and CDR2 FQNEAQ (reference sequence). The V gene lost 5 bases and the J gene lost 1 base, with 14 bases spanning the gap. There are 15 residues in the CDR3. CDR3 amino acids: CASSVPSGGNTEAFF. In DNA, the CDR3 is TGTGCCAGCAGCGTCCCCAGCGGGGGGAACACTGAAGCTTTCTTT.

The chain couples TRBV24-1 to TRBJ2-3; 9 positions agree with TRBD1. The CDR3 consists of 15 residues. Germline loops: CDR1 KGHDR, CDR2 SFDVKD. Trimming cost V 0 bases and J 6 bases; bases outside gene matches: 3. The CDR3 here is CATSDLGTGRDTQYF. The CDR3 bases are TGTGCCACCAGTGATTTGGGGACAGGGAGGGATACGCAGTATTTT.

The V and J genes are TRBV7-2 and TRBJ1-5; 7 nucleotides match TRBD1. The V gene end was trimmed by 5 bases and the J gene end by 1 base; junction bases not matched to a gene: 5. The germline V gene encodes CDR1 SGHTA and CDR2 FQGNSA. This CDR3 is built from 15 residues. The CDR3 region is CASSRGTVSNQPQHF. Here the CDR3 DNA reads TGTGCCAGCAGCCGCGGGACAGTCAGCAATCAGCCCCAGCATTTT.

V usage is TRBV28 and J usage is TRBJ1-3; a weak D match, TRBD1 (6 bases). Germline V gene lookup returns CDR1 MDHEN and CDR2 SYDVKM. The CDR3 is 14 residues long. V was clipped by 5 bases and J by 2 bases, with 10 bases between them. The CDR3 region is CASSIHRAGNTIYF. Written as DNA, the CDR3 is TGTGCCAGCAGTATCCACAGGGCTGGAAACACCATATATTTT. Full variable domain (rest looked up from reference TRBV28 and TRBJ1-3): DVKVTQSSRYLVKRTGEKVFLECVQDMDHENMFWYRQDPGLGLRLIYFSYDVKMKEKGDIPEGYSVSREKKERFSLILESASTNQTSMYLCASSIHRAGNTIYFGEGSWLTVV.

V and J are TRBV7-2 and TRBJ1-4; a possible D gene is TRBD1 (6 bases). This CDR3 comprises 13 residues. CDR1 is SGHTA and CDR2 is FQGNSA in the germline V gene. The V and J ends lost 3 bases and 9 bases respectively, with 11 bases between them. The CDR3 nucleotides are TGTGCCAGCAGCTTGAACAGGGATAAAAAACTGTTTTTT. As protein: CASSLNRDKKLFF.